These T cell receptor beta chains were read from a single sample in a study of T-cell reconstitution after alpha-beta-depleted transplantation in children. One entry per CDR3 protein results from TCRdb running MiXCR on the PCR reads. The data show fewer than 550,000 distinct CDR3 sequences, roughly an eighth seen once. Source: PBMCs, mostly from graft donor cells, taken 180 days after TCRalphabeta/CD19-depleted stem cell transplant. These receptor sequences come from a female patient under 10 years old who had a stem cell transplant for aplastic anemia, so the T cells may come from the graft donor. CDR3s include the opening cysteine and the closing phenylalanine or tryptophan. D genes are given only for firm matches. The size of a clone is reported for some rows only, either as once, few or many, or as a class for expanded clones.

v_call	d_call	clone_size	j_call	cdr3_nt	cdr3_aa
TRBV6-1	-	few	TRBJ1-2	TGTGCCAGCACTCGAGCCGGGGATAACTATGGCTACACCTTC	CASTRAGDNYGYTF
TRBV9	-	few	TRBJ2-5	TGTGCCAGCAGCGTAGATCTGGGCGAAAAAGAGACCCAGTACTTC	CASSVDLGEKETQYF
TRBV6-2/TRBV6-3	-	-	TRBJ2-1	TGTGCCAGCAGTTACTCGTCCGTCTTGCAGTTCTTC	CASSYSSVLQFF
TRBV4-1	-	-	TRBJ2-3	TGCGCCAGCAGCCAAGATCGTCTTTATTCCGGCCGCACAGATACGCAGTATTTT	CASSQDRLYSGRTDTQYF
TRBV5-1	-	few	TRBJ2-1	TGCGCCAGCAGCTTGCGCTCTTCCTCTCGCGGCACCTACAATGAGCAGTTCTTC	CASSLRSSSRGTYNEQFF
TRBV27	-	few	TRBJ1-1	TGTGCCAGCAGTTTATCACGGGGAGCGAACACTGAAGCTTTCTTT	CASSLSRGANTEAFF
TRBV15	TRBD2	-	TRBJ2-7	TGTGCCACCAGCAGAGAATCGGGGGGGAGCACCTACGAGCAGTACTTC	CATSRESGGSTYEQYF
TRBV5-1	TRBD1	-	TRBJ1-2	TGCGCCAGTGGCACGTCCGGGACAGGGAAAGGCTACACCTTC	CASGTSGTGKGYTF
TRBV15	-	few	TRBJ2-1	TGTGCCACCAGCAGACACCCTTACAGGGATGAGCAGTTCTTC	CATSRHPYRDEQFF
TRBV4-3	-	few	TRBJ2-1	TGCGCCAGCAGCCAAGATGAGGACCTCTACAATGAGCAGTTCTTC	CASSQDEDLYNEQFF
TRBV20-1	-	few	TRBJ2-7	TGCAGTTCCTTACGGCGGGCCCACGAGCAGTACTTC	CSSLRRAHEQYF
TRBV27	TRBD2	-	TRBJ2-7	TGTGCCAGCAGTATCGGGACTAGCGGGTTCTACGAGCAGTACTTC	CASSIGTSGFYEQYF
TRBV10-3	TRBD1	-	TRBJ1-6	TGTGCCGTTGGGACAGGGGACTATAATTCACCCCTCCACTTT	CAVGTGDYNSPLHF
TRBV20-1	-	few	TRBJ1-1	TGCAGTGCTCCAAATCTTCGGAGTACCGAACAGAACACTGAAGCTTTCTTT	CSAPNLRSTEQNTEAFF
TRBV24-1	TRBD2	few	TRBJ2-1	TGTGCCACCAGTGAAGCGGGGGTCCACAATGAGCAGTTCTTC	CATSEAGVHNEQFF
TRBV7-8	-	many	TRBJ2-5	TGTGCCAGCAGCCAAGGGGTTCCGGGAGAGACCCAGTACTTC	CASSQGVPGETQYF
TRBV27	-	many	TRBJ1-1	TGTGCCAGCAGTTTAAAGGCAGGGGCATACACTGAAGCTTTCTTT	CASSLKAGAYTEAFF
TRBV24-1	-	few	TRBJ2-1	TGTGCCACCAGTGAAAGTGGGGGCATGGTCTGGAATGAGCAGTTCTTC	CATSESGGMVWNEQFF
TRBV6-1	TRBD1	few	TRBJ1-4	TGTGCCAGCAGTCAAAGACAGGGATGGAGTGAAAAACTGTTTTTT	CASSQRQGWSEKLFF
TRBV6-4	-	-	TRBJ1-1	TGTGCCAGCAGTGACTCGAGACAAGGGGGGGCAACTGAAGCTTTCTTT	CASSDSRQGGATEAFF
TRBV9	TRBD2	many	TRBJ2-3	TGTGCCAGCAGCGTTGGAGCGGGAGGGGCAGATACGCAGTATTTT	CASSVGAGGADTQYF
TRBV9	-	many	TRBJ2-1	TGTGCCAGCAGCACAGGGAAGTCGAGTGAGCAGTTCTTC	CASSTGKSSEQFF
TRBV28	TRBD2	-	TRBJ2-7	TGTGCCACCCATTCCGTACTAGCGGCACTCGAGCAGTACTTC	CATHSVLAALEQYF
TRBV7-2	TRBD1	few	TRBJ1-6	TGTGCCAGCAGCCCCGCCCAGAACAGGGGCAATTCACCCCTCCACTTT	CASSPAQNRGNSPLHF
TRBV6-1	-	-	TRBJ2-7	TGTGCCAGCAGTGTGGGGGCTAAAACCTACGAGCAGTACTTC	CASSVGAKTYEQYF
TRBV7-2	-	few	TRBJ2-5	TGTGCCAGCAGCTTAGAGGGCAGGGGGGGAGAGACCCAGTACTTC	CASSLEGRGGETQYF
TRBV20-1	-	-	TRBJ1-1	TGCAGTGCTCCGCACAGGGAGAACACTGAAGCTTTCTTT	CSAPHRENTEAFF
TRBV6-4	TRBD2	few	TRBJ2-1	TGTGCCAGCAGTGACTACACGACTAGCCCTTTCAATGAGCAGTTCTTC	CASSDYTTSPFNEQFF
TRBV20-1	TRBD1	few	TRBJ1-3	TGCAGTGCCGGAAATCGGGGACAGTCTGGAAACACCATATATTTT	CSAGNRGQSGNTIYF
TRBV9	TRBD1	few	TRBJ2-4	TGTGCCAGCAGCGTAGAAGGGGGCGGTCCCAAAAACATTCAGTACTTC	CASSVEGGGPKNIQYF
TRBV2	-	-	TRBJ1-1	TGTGCCAGCAGTGGAGACAGGCTGAACACTGAAGCTTTCTTT	CASSGDRLNTEAFF
TRBV4-3	-	many	TRBJ2-3	TGCGCCAGCAGCCAAGATCATAGGGGGGAAGAGTATTTT	CASSQDHRGEEYF
TRBV21-1	-	-	TRBJ2-7	TGTGCCAGCAGCAGCAAGGGCAGGGACTCCTACGAGCAGTACTTC	CASSSKGRDSYEQYF
TRBV13	-	few	TRBJ1-2	TGTGCCAGCAGCTTAGATAGTGACAGGACCTATGGCTACACCTTC	CASSLDSDRTYGYTF
TRBV29-1	-	few	TRBJ2-3	TGCAGCGCCGACACAGGGCTAATCACAGATACGCAGTATTTT	CSADTGLITDTQYF
TRBV5-6	-	few	TRBJ1-4	TGTGCCAGCAGCTCCCCTTGGGAAACAGAAAAACTGTTTTTT	CASSSPWETEKLFF
TRBV10-3	TRBD1	-	TRBJ1-2	TGTGCCATCAGTAGATGGGGCTTCCCGGGACAGGGAAGCTATGGCTACACCTTC	CAISRWGFPGQGSYGYTF
TRBV11-2	-	-	TRBJ1-1	TGTGCCAGCAGCCCCCCCGTGAACACTGAAGCTTTCTTT	CASSPPVNTEAFF
TRBV27	-	few	TRBJ1-4	TGTGCCAGCAGTAGAGGGGTAGTGGAAAAACTGTTTTTT	CASSRGVVEKLFF
TRBV12-3/TRBV12-4	TRBD2	few	TRBJ2-7	TGTGCCAGCAGTTTTCGGCGGGAGGGCTCCTACGAGCAGTACTTC	CASSFRREGSYEQYF
TRBV7-9	-	-	TRBJ2-7	TGTGCCAGCAGCCCCCCCGGGGTCCAGGGGGAGCAGTACTTC	CASSPPGVQGEQYF
TRBV6-5	TRBD2	few	TRBJ2-3	TGTGCCAGCAGTATTCGGCGGGAGAGCAAGACAGATACGCAGTATTTT	CASSIRRESKTDTQYF
TRBV6-1	TRBD2	few	TRBJ2-1	TGTGCCAGCAGACTAAGCGGGACTTCTTACAATGAGCAGTTCTTC	CASRLSGTSYNEQFF
TRBV6-4	TRBD1	-	TRBJ2-7	TGTGCCAGCAGTGGCCTAGAGTGGCAGACAGGGGACTACGAGCAGTACTTC	CASSGLEWQTGDYEQYF
TRBV3-1	-	few	TRBJ1-6	TGTGCCAGCAGCTACGGGACGGGGTATTCACCCCTCCACTTT	CASSYGTGYSPLHF
TRBV7-2	TRBD2	-	TRBJ2-1	TGTGCCAGCAGCTTAGCGGCGGGAGTCAAGCATGAGCAGTTCTTC	CASSLAAGVKHEQFF